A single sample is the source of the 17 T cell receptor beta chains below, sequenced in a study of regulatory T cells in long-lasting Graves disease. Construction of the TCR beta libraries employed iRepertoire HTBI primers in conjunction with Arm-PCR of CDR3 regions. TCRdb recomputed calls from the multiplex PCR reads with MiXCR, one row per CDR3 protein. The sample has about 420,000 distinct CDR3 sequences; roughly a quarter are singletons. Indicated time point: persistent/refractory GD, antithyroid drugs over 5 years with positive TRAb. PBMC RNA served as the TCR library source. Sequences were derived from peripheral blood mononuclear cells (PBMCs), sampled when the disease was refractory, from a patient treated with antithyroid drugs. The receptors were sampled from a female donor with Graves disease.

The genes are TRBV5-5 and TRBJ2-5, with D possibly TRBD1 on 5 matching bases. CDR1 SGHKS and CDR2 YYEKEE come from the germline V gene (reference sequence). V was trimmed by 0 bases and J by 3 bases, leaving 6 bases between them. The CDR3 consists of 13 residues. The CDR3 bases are TGTGCCAGCAGCTTGGTACAGGAAGAGACCCAGTACTTC. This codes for CASSLVQEETQYF.

CDR3 coding DNA: TGCAGTGCTAGCGAGCGAGTTGTTACGCAGTATTTT. Translating gives CSASERVVTQYF. The chain joins TRBV20-1 to TRBJ2-3; D gene uncertain. Trimming pared 3 bases from V and 8 bases from J, leaving 12 bases between. Germline V CDR1 and CDR2: DFQATT, SNEGSKA (reference sequence). The CDR3 length is 12 residues.

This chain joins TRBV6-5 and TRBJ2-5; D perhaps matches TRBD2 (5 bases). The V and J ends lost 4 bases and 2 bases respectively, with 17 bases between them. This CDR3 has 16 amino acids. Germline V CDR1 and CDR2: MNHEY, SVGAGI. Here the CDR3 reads CASSSKRRLIQETQYF. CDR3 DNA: TGTGCCAGCAGTTCAAAGCGGAGGCTTATTCAAGAGACCCAGTACTTC.

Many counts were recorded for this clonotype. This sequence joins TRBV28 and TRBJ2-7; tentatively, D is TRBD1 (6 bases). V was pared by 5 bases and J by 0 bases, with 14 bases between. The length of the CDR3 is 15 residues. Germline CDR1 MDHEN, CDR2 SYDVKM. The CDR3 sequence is CASSAQGILSYEQYF. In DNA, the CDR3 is TGTGCCAGCAGTGCCCAGGGGATCCTCTCCTACGAGCAGTACTTC.

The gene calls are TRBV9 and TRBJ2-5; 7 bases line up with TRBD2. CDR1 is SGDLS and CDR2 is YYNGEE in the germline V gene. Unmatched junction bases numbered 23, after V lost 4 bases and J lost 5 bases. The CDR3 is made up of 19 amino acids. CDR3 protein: CASSLSGLAATTGGETQYF. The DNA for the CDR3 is TGTGCCAGCAGCCTGAGCGGTCTAGCGGCTACTACAGGAGGGGAGACCCAGTACTTC.

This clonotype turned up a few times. The chain's CDR3 is CASSYSVASYEQYF. The DNA for the CDR3 is TGTGCCAGCAGTTACTCTGTAGCCTCCTACGAGCAGTACTTC. This chain uses TRBV6-2 or TRBV6-3 with TRBJ2-7; no definite D call. Germline lookup yields CDR1 MNHEY and CDR2 SVGEGT. The CDR3 is made up of 14 amino acids. Trimming left V 0 bases short and J 0 bases short, with 6 bases between.

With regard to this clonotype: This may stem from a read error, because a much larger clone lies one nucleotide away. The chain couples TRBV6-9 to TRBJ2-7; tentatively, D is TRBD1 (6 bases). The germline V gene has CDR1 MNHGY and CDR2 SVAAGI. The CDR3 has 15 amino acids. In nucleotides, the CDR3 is TGTGCCAGCAGTTACTCCGACAGGACAACCTACAAGCAGTACTTC. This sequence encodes CASSYSDRTTYKQYF.

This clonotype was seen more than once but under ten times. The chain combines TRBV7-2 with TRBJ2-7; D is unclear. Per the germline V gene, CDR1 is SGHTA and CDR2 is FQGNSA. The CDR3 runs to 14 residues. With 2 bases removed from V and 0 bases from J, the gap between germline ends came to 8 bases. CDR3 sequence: CASSLIQTSYEQYF. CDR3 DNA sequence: TGTGCCAGCAGCTTAATCCAGACCTCCTACGAGCAGTACTTC.

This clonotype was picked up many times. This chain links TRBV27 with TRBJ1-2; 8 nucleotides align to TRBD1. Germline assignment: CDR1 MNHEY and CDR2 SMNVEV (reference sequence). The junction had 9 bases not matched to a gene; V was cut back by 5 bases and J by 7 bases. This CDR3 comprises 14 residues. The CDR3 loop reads CASSPLQGALGYTF. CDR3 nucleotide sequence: TGTGCCAGCAGTCCGCTTCAGGGGGCTCTTGGCTACACCTTC.

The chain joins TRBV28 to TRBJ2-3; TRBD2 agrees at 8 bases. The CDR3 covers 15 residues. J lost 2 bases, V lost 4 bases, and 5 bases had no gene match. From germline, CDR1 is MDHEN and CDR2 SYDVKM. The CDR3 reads CASSSPAGVTDTQYF. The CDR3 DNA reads TGTGCCAGCAGTTCCCCAGCGGGGGTCACAGATACGCAGTATTTT.

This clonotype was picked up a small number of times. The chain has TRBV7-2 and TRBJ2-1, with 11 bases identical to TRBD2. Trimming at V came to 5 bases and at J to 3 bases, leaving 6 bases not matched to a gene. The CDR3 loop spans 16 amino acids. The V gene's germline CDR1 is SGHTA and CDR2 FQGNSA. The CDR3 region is CASSPLAGVGYNEQFF. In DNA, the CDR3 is TGTGCCAGCAGCCCACTAGCGGGAGTCGGCTACAATGAGCAGTTCTTC. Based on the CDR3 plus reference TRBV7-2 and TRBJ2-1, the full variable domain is GAGVSQSPSNKVTEKGKDVELRCDPISGHTALYWYRQSLGQGLEFLIYFQGNSAPDKSGLPSDRFSAERTGGSVSTLTIQRTQQEDSAVYLCASSPLAGVGYNEQFFGPGTRLTVL.

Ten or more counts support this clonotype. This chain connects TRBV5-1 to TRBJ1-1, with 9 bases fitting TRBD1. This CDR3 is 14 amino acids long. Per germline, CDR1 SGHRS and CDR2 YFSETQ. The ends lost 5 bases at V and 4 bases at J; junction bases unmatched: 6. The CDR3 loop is CASREGQGLTEAFF. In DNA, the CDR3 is TGCGCCAGCAGAGAGGGACAGGGCCTCACTGAAGCTTTCTTT.

The CDR3 DNA sequence: TGTGCCGGACCGCTCCGCGGGGGGAACACCGGGGAGCTGTTTTTT. Its protein product is CAGPLRGGNTGELFF. The rearrangement uses TRBV30 and TRBJ2-2; 7 bases line up with TRBD2. This CDR3 comprises 15 residues. Germline trimming cut 8 bases from V and 1 base from J; bases unmatched to any gene: 10. Germline V CDR1 and CDR2: GTSNPN, SVGIG (reference sequence).

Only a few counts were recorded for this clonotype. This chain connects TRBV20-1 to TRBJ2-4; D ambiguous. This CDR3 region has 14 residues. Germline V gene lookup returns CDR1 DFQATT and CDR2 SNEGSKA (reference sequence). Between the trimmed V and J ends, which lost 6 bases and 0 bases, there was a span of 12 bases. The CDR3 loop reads CSAGNTLAKNIQYF. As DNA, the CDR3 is TGCAGTGCCGGAAATACCTTAGCCAAAAACATTCAGTACTTC.

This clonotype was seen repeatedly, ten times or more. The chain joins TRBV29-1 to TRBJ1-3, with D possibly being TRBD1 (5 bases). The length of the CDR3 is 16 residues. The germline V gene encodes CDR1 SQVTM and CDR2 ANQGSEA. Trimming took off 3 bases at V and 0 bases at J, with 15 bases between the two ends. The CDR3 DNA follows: TGCAGCGTTGATCCCGATCAGGGCGGCTCTGGAAACACCATATATTTT. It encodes CSVDPDQGGSGNTIYF.

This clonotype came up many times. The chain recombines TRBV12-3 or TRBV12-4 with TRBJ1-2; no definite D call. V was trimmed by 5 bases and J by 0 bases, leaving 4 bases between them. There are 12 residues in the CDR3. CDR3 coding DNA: TGTGCCAGCAGTGCAGCTAACTATGGCTACACCTTC. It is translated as CASSAANYGYTF.

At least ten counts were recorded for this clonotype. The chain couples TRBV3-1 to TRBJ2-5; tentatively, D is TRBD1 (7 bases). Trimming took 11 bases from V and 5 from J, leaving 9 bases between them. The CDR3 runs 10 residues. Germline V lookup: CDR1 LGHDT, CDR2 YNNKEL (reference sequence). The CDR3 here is CAAGGETQYF. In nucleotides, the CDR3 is TGTGCCGCAGGGGGGGAGACCCAGTACTTC.